One and the same sample provided the 15 T cell receptor beta chains below, sequenced in a study of post-analysis software for immune sequencing data. Unique molecular identifiers were built into the TCR beta cDNA libraries. TCRdb fed the PCR reads into MiXCR, producing one record per CDR3 protein. The sample holds about 430,000 distinct CDR3 sequences, roughly 40% seen once. Their antigens are not known. Broader study findings: Included in a set of roughly five TRBV segments more frequent in patients than controls were TRBV5-6, TRBV5-1 and TRBV20-1.

The sample taken for sequencing was blood. The receptors were gathered from a girl under 10 years old with multiple sclerosis.

Remarks on this clonotype: The junction and the germline gene differ at one end; a read error may be behind it. The rearrangement joins TRBV28 to TRBJ2-1; 7 bases map to TRBD2. CDR1 MDHEN and CDR2 SYDVKM come from the germline V gene. The CDR3 has 16 residues. DNA of the CDR3: TGTGCCGGCAGTTGGGGGGGAGCGGAGCAGTACAATGAGCAGTTCTTC. It encodes CAGSWGGAEQYNEQFF.

This clonotype appeared a few times. This chain uses TRBV12-3 or TRBV12-4 with TRBJ2-4; D remains unclear. V was cut by 4 bases and J by 15 bases, with 13 bases left in between. CDR3 length: 11 amino acids. The CDR3 DNA sequence: TGTGCCAGCAGTTACATGATGTACTTGTACTTC. Translated: CASSYMMYLYF.

This clonotype was counted once. CDR3 amino acids: CASLTGTGGHEQFF. CDR3 DNA: TGTGCCAGCCTAACCGGGACAGGGGGCCACGAGCAGTTCTTC. The J gene is TRBJ2-1, the V gene TRBV2; 12 bases are a match to TRBD1. The CDR3 length is 14 residues. The trim removed 8 bases at V and 10 bases at J, leaving 9 bases unmatched. CDR1 SNHLY and CDR2 FYNNEI come from the germline V gene.

This clonotype was observed a handful of times. The chain has TRBV7-3 and TRBJ2-1, with 7 bases fitting TRBD1. Germline V CDR1 and CDR2: SGHTA, FQGTGA. The CDR3 spans 16 residues. V was pared by 2 bases and J by 2 bases, with 6 bases of the junction left unmatched. The CDR3 nucleotides read TGTGCCAGCAGCTTAGTCCAGGGGGTTACCTACAATGAGCAGTTCTTC. Its protein product is CASSLVQGVTYNEQFF.

Only a few counts were recorded for this clonotype. The V and J genes are TRBV9 and TRBJ2-7; TRBD1 aligns across 7 bases. Trimming took 0 bases from V and 1 from J; bases not matched to a gene: 7. Germline-derived CDR1 and CDR2 are SGDLS and YYNGEE. The CDR3 contains 16 residues. Written as DNA, the CDR3 is TGTGCCAGCAGCGTAGAACCTCGGACAGGTTCCTACGAGCAGTACTTC. It is translated as CASSVEPRTGSYEQYF.

This clonotype was seen more than once but under ten times. CDR3 in amino acids: CASSLVGGIGNYEQYF. In nucleotides, the CDR3 is TGCGCCAGCAGCTTGGTTGGCGGAATAGGTAACTACGAGCAGTACTTC. The chain couples TRBV5-1 to TRBJ2-7; D ambiguous. The ends were cut back, 0 bases at V and 3 bases at J, with 16 bases in the middle. The CDR3 loop spans 16 amino acids. Per the germline V gene, CDR1 is SGHRS and CDR2 is YFSETQ.

With regard to this clonotype: Relative to the germline gene, one junction end is altered; a read error may explain this. CDR3 in amino acids: CASSRDASSCNEQFF. CDR3 nucleotides: TGCGCCAGCAGCAGGGACGCCAGCTCCTGCAATGAGCAGTTCTTC. V gene TRBV5-1 combines with J gene TRBJ2-1; D is possibly TRBD1 or TRBD2 (5 bases each). The CDR3 covers 15 residues. Germline values: CDR1 SGHRS, CDR2 YFSETQ. The whole variable domain, filled in from reference TRBV5-1 and TRBJ2-1, reads KAGVTQTPRYLIKTRGQQVTLSCSPISGHRSVSWYQQTPGQGLQFLFEYFSETQRNKGNFPGRFSGRQFSNSRSEMNVSTLELGDSALYLCASSRDASSCNEQFFGPGTRLTVL.

This clonotype has more than one count but fewer than ten. Written as DNA, the CDR3 is TGTGCCAGCAGCGCCGGGACAGGGGTACATGGCTACACCTTC. The encoded protein is CASSAGTGVHGYTF. The V call is TRBV9, the J call TRBJ1-2; 10 bases fit TRBD1. The CDR3 totals 14 residues. The germline gives CDR1 SGDLS, CDR2 YYNGEE. Trimming took 3 bases from V and 6 from J; bases not matched to a gene: 5.

This clonotype has just a few counts. The chain combines TRBV12-5 with TRBJ2-3; 7 nucleotides agree with TRBD2. Losses at the gene ends were 5 bases for V and 0 bases for J; bases not matched to a gene: 8. The CDR3 consists of 16 residues. Germline V gene data show CDR1 as LGHNT and CDR2 as FRNRAP. CDR3 DNA sequence: TGTGCTAGTGGTCTTGGGAGTAGCGGGAGCACAGATACGCAGTATTTT. This gives the protein CASGLGSSGSTDTQYF.

This chain links TRBV6-1 with TRBJ1-3; tentative D call: TRBD1 (6 bases). Trimming pared 10 bases from V and 0 bases from J, leaving 25 bases between. The CDR3 has 18 residues. Per germline, CDR1 MNHNS and CDR2 SASEGT. Here the CDR3 reads CANRENKAGRSSGNTIYF. In nucleotides, the CDR3 is TGTGCCAACAGGGAGAATAAGGCAGGTCGATCCTCTGGAAACACCATATATTTT.

CDR3 in amino acids: CASSTRTSLVYNEQFF. The CDR3 DNA sequence: TGTGCCAGCAGCACTCGGACTAGCTTGGTTTACAATGAGCAGTTCTTC. The rearrangement uses TRBV7-4 and TRBJ2-1; 8 bases agree with TRBD2. Germline loops: CDR1 SGHVT, CDR2 SQSDAQ. This CDR3 is 16 amino acids long. The junction had 10 bases not matched to a gene; V was cut back by 5 bases and J by 4 bases. Based on the CDR3 plus reference TRBV7-4 and TRBJ2-1, the full variable domain is GAGVSQSPRYKVAKRGRDVALRCDSISGHVTLYWYRQTLGQGSEVLTYSQSDAQRDKSGRPSGRFSAERPERSVSTLKIQRTEQGDSAVYLCASSTRTSLVYNEQFFGPGTRLTVL.

The J gene is TRBJ2-7, the V gene TRBV20-1; possible D gene TRBD1, 7 bases. This CDR3 spans 14 amino acids. Trimming pared 0 bases from V and 2 bases from J, leaving 11 bases between. Germline V gives CDR1 DFQATT, CDR2 SNEGSKA (reference sequence). CDR3: CSARDQGGAYEQYF. CDR3 nucleotides: TGCAGTGCTAGAGACCAGGGGGGTGCCTACGAGCAGTACTTC.

The chain couples TRBV29-1 to TRBJ2-1; 9 bases are shared with TRBD1. This CDR3 spans 15 amino acids. Germline trimming cut 5 bases from V and 6 bases from J; bases unmatched to any gene: 11. CDR1 and CDR2 (germline): SQVTM, ANQGSEA. The CDR3 reads CSVSGGQGTANEQFF. For the CDR3, the DNA is TGCAGCGTTTCGGGGGGACAGGGAACGGCCAATGAGCAGTTCTTC.

In its sample, this clonotype was seen a few times. The chain carries TRBV28 and TRBJ1-2, with D possibly being TRBD1 (5 bases). Trimming pared 3 bases from V and 4 bases from J, leaving 21 bases between. This CDR3 contains 17 residues. CDR1 is MDHEN and CDR2 is SYDVKM in the germline V gene. The chain's CDR3 is CASSFGGVGRKTYGYTF. CDR3 in DNA: TGTGCCAGCAGTTTTGGGGGAGTGGGGCGTAAAACCTATGGCTACACCTTC.

This clonotype has only a few counts. This rearrangement joins TRBV29-1 to TRBJ2-3, with 10 bases lining up with TRBD2. The junction had 5 bases not matched to a gene; V was cut back by 4 bases and J by 1 base. CDR3 length equals 15 residues. Germline CDR1 reads SQVTM; CDR2 reads ANQGSEA. CDR3 sequence: CSVVRLAGGTDTQYF. The CDR3 DNA follows: TGCAGCGTTGTTCGCCTAGCGGGGGGCACAGATACGCAGTATTTT.